This T cell receptor beta chain was found in a study of beta chain features in type 1 diabetes. This clone was detected only a few times. This CDR3 is built from 14 residues. Germline CDR1 and CDR2: SGHTA and FQGNSA. V gave up 4 bases and J gave up 7 bases; unmatched junction bases: 3. Expressed TCRB transcripts got sequenced, as all isolated RNA was reverse transcribed. TCRdb's copy holds only in-frame clones and misses some; the assay was immunoSEQ multiplex PCR. Of roughly 310,000 clones listed, 9.5% to 12% are singletons. V and J are TRBV7-2 and TRBJ1-5; 11 nucleotides match TRBD1. The sequence derives from a woman in her thirties in good health. Material for sequencing was naive CD4+ T cells from blood. The CDR3 loop is CASSSRDRGQPQHF. In DNA, the CDR3 is TGTGCCAGCAGCTCCCGGGACAGGGGGCAGCCCCAGCATTTT.